These 15 T cell receptor beta chains were all obtained from the same sample, sequenced in a study of T-cell memory formation after mild COVID-19 (dated by TCRdb to the early 2020s). Receptor amplification or capture employed 5' RACE. Sequencing was carried out with an Illumina NovaSeq 6000. TCRdb reanalyzed the raw reads on its own, using fastp at Q25 for trimming and MiXCR for clone calling, and kept in-frame beta chains. CDR3 protein duplicates are merged, each entry listing the most common genes and DNA. The sample table records about 450,000 distinct CDR3 sequences; around 22% of these occur just once. The biggest ten clones account for 13% of the sample. The material sequenced was PBMCs or a T cell subset sorted from them (not recorded which). These receptors came from an adult woman who had mild COVID-19 (a few samples of this study predate the infection). The sample titles of this study are shuffled in the database, so cell type and time point are left out; the donor was told from shared clones.

This clonotype turned up a few times. The J gene is TRBJ2-7, the V gene TRBV6-1, with no clear D. In germline, CDR1 is MNHNS, CDR2 SASEGT. The V and J ends lost 1 base and 1 base respectively, with 8 bases between them. The CDR3 loop spans 14 amino acids. The chain's CDR3 is CASSEDPGSYEQYF. The CDR3, as DNA: TGTGCCAGCAGTGAAGATCCAGGTTCCTACGAGCAGTACTTC.

The gene calls are TRBV20-1 and TRBJ1-5, with a possible D match to TRBD1 (5 bases). Trimming left V 5 bases short and J 1 base short, with 21 bases between. The CDR3 contains 17 residues. Germline CDR1 is DFQATT and CDR2 is SNEGSKA (reference sequence). Written as DNA, the CDR3 is TGCAGTGCTTTAAGCCCCCGGGCGGGACCAAGCAATCAGCCCCAGCATTTT. Its translation is CSALSPRAGPSNQPQHF.

This clonotype turned up a few times. The chain recombines TRBV6-5 with TRBJ2-2; tentatively, D is TRBD1 or TRBD2 (6 bases each). V was cut by 2 bases and J by 4 bases, with 11 bases left in between. The CDR3 length is 15 residues. Germline CDR1 reads MNHEY; CDR2 reads SVGAGI. CDR3 bases: TGTGCCAGCAGTTACCAAGGGGGGCTCACCGGGGAGCTGTTTTTT. It encodes CASSYQGGLTGELFF.

This chain uses TRBV30 with TRBJ2-5; either TRBD1 or TRBD2 may fit D (5 bases each). V was cut by 0 bases and J by 4 bases, with 6 bases left in between. Germline V lookup: CDR1 GTSNPN, CDR2 SVGIG (reference sequence). This CDR3 is built from 12 residues. CDR3 sequence reads: CAWSVGGETQYF. CDR3 nucleotide sequence: TGTGCCTGGAGTGTTGGGGGAGAGACCCAGTACTTC.

This clonotype came up a few times. The chain links TRBV10-3 to TRBJ2-7; D is perhaps TRBD1 (6 bases). Germline V lookup: CDR1 ENHRY, CDR2 SYGVKD. The ends were cut back, 6 bases at V and 0 bases at J, with 12 bases in the middle. CDR3 length: 14 amino acids. The CDR3 sequence is CAIRSDRSSYEQYF. The CDR3 DNA reads TGTGCCATCAGATCAGACAGGAGCTCCTACGAGCAGTACTTC.

J is TRBJ2-1 and V is TRBV10-3; 7 bases line up with TRBD2. The V and J ends lost 4 bases and 1 base, in that order; junction bases with no gene match: 4. The CDR3 is 15 residues long. Per the germline V gene, CDR1 is ENHRY and CDR2 is SYGVKD. In nucleotides, the CDR3 is TGTGCCATCAGTGCCAGCGGGACGTCCTACAATGAGCAGTTCTTC. Amino acids: CAISASGTSYNEQFF.

This clonotype was picked up one time. V and J are TRBV6-5 and TRBJ2-1, with TRBD2 matching 9 bases. The CDR3 has 14 amino acids. J was trimmed by 8 bases and V by 0 bases; bases with no gene match: 2. CDR1 is MNHEY and CDR2 is SVGAGI in the germline V gene. CDR3 amino acids: CASSYSRGGHEQFF. The CDR3 coding sequence is TGTGCCAGCAGTTACTCGCGGGGGGGACATGAGCAGTTCTTC.

The CDR3 spells CASRRQASSYNSPLHF. CDR3 nucleotide sequence: TGTGCCAGCAGGAGACAGGCGAGCTCCTATAATTCACCCCTCCACTTT. The V call is TRBV5-6, the J call TRBJ1-6, with a weak D call TRBD1 (6 bases). Trimming took 5 bases from V and 0 from J, leaving 12 bases between them. Germline V lookup: CDR1 SGHDT, CDR2 YYEEEE. CDR3 length equals 16 residues.

This clonotype was observed a handful of times. This chain links TRBV15 with TRBJ2-2; 8 bases align to TRBD2. V trimming: 0 bases; J trimming: 6 bases; junction bases outside the gene matches: 3. The CDR3 sequence is 15 residues long. The germline gives CDR1 LNHNV, CDR2 YYDKDF (reference sequence). Here the CDR3 DNA reads TGTGCCACCAGCAGAGATACGGGGGGGCCCGGGGAGCTGTTTTTT. This sequence encodes CATSRDTGGPGELFF.

The chain carries TRBV12-3 or TRBV12-4 and TRBJ1-4; 7 bases are shared with TRBD1. With V trimmed by 6 bases and J by 6 bases, 7 bases remained unmatched. CDR3 length: 14 amino acids. For the CDR3, the DNA is TGTGCCAGCAGCCGCGGGACAGTCGATGAAAAACTGTTTTTT. Protein sequence: CASSRGTVDEKLFF.

The chain carries TRBV12-3 or TRBV12-4 and TRBJ1-1; D may be TRBD1 (5 bases). The V and J ends lost 8 bases and 1 base respectively, with 14 bases between them. This CDR3 region has 14 residues. CDR3 amino acids: CASSLGHTNTEAFF. The CDR3 bases are TGTGCCAGCTCCTTGGGGCACACGAACACTGAAGCTTTCTTT.

The V gene is TRBV7-9, the J gene TRBJ2-1; the D call may be TRBD1 or TRBD2 (5 bases each). The germline CDR1 and CDR2 sequences are SEHNR and FQNEAQ (reference sequence). CDR3 length: 16 amino acids. Trimming removed 4 bases at V and 0 bases at J, with 13 bases between. CDR3 nucleotides: TGTGCCAGCAGCTCGGGACGGAGAAGCTCCTACAATGAGCAGTTCTTC. Translation: CASSSGRRSSYNEQFF.

The chain recombines TRBV20-1 with TRBJ2-3; 12 bases are a match to TRBD2. The CDR3 totals 16 residues. V lost 0 bases to trimming and J lost 5 bases; unmatched junction nucleotides: 6. Germline V gene lookup returns CDR1 DFQATT and CDR2 SNEGSKA (reference sequence). DNA for the CDR3: TGCAGTGCTAGAGAGATTGGGGGACTAGCGGGAGATACGCAGTATTTT. It yields the protein CSAREIGGLAGDTQYF.

This clonotype was seen once. The J gene is TRBJ2-1, the V gene TRBV30; D remains unclear. The CDR3 spans 11 residues. Germline CDR1 and CDR2: GTSNPN and SVGIG (reference sequence). Trimming removed 5 bases from V and 9 bases from J, with 11 bases in between. As DNA, the CDR3 is TGTGCCTGGGATAGAAATGTTGAGCAGTTCTTC. Translated, it gives CAWDRNVEQFF.

The sample holds a few counts of this clonotype. The chain uses TRBV5-1 and TRBJ1-2; 7 bases are a match to TRBD1. The CDR3 is 16 amino acids. Germline V gene sequence: CDR1 SGHRS, CDR2 YFSETQ. The junction had 11 bases not matched to a gene; V was cut back by 5 bases and J by 1 base. The CDR3 here is CASSSERDRYNYGYTF. The DNA of the CDR3 is TGCGCCAGCAGTTCCGAAAGGGACAGATATAACTATGGCTACACCTTC. Full variable domain (missing parts from reference TRBV5-1 and TRBJ1-2): KAGVTQTPRYLIKTRGQQVTLSCSPISGHRSVSWYQQTPGQGLQFLFEYFSETQRNKGNFPGRFSGRQFSNSRSEMNVSTLELGDSALYLCASSSERDRYNYGYTFGSGTRLTVV.